The 20 T cell receptor beta chains below come from one sample, sequenced in a study of cytomegalovirus exposure and HLA in healthy donors. PCR used 60 Vbeta primers and 13 Jbeta primers. This table comes from immunoSEQ multiplex PCR, and its TCRdb copy is limited to in-frame clones, with some not included. The sample includes approximately 67,000 clones, approximately 67% seen only once; the top ten take under 2.5%. Input material: PBMCs. The source of these receptors is a young woman in good health and CMV-seronegative.

This clone was seen only once. CDR3 sequence reads: CATSQDRGDYGYTF. In DNA form, the CDR3 reads TGTGCCACCAGCCAAGACAGGGGGGACTATGGCTACACCTTC. The rearrangement uses TRBV15 and TRBJ1-2, with 9 bases aligning to TRBD1. J was trimmed by 3 bases and V by 5 bases; bases with no gene match: 4. The CDR3 covers 14 residues. Germline V gene data show CDR1 as LNHNV and CDR2 as YYDKDF (reference sequence).

This clone was seen a single time. J is TRBJ1-1 and V is TRBV6-5; TRBD1 might be the D (5 bases). V shed 6 bases and J shed 10 bases, with 15 bases lying between them. Germline V gene lookup returns CDR1 MNHEY and CDR2 SVGAGI. The CDR3 covers 12 residues. This chain's CDR3 is CASREGGRGAFF. In nucleotides, the CDR3 is TGTGCCAGCAGGGAGGGAGGGAGGGGAGCTTTCTTT.

The rearrangement uses TRBV2 and TRBJ2-7; D not certain. Between the trimmed V and J ends, which lost 7 bases and 0 bases, there was a span of 7 bases. Germline V gene data show CDR1 as SNHLY and CDR2 as FYNNEI. This CDR3 region has 12 residues. The CDR3 DNA follows: TGTGCCAGCAATCCGAGCTCCTACGAGCAGTACTTC. It is translated as CASNPSSYEQYF.

The CDR3 loop reads CASSGGSTDTQYF. The CDR3 DNA follows: TGCGCCAGCAGCGGGGGCAGCACAGATACGCAGTATTTT. This rearrangement joins TRBV5-1 to TRBJ2-3; tentative D call: TRBD1 (6 bases). Trimming stripped 4 bases from V and 0 bases from J, with 6 bases between. Germline V gene sequence: CDR1 SGHRS, CDR2 YFSETQ. The CDR3 sequence is 13 residues long.

This chain joins TRBV7-3 and TRBJ2-3; 14 nucleotides match TRBD2. J lost 4 bases, V lost 5 bases, and 11 bases had no gene match. Per the germline V gene, CDR1 is SGHTA and CDR2 is FQGTGA. The CDR3 is 18 amino acids. Written as DNA, the CDR3 is TGTGCCAGCAGCAACCTCGGACTAGCGGGGGGCGGCGCAGATACGCAGTATTTT. The encoded protein is CASSNLGLAGGGADTQYF.

This clone was seen a handful of times. This chain uses TRBV25-1 with TRBJ1-1, with a possible D match to TRBD1 (5 bases). Germline CDR1 and CDR2: MGHDK and SYGVNS. CDR3 size: 14 residues. Trimming stripped 2 bases from V and 0 bases from J, with 7 bases between. The CDR3 nucleotides read TGTGCCAGCAGTGAAACAGGTTTGAACACTGAAGCTTTCTTT. The encoded protein is CASSETGLNTEAFF.

For the CDR3, the DNA is TGCGCCAGCGGCACGGGGGATTGGGAGACCCAGTACTTC. Encoded protein: CASGTGDWETQYF. V gene TRBV5-1 combines with J gene TRBJ2-5, with TRBD2 as a possible D gene (6 bases). The CDR3 is 13 residues long. V lost 7 bases and J 5 bases, leaving 15 bases between the germline ends. CDR1 and CDR2 (germline): SGHRS, YFSETQ.

The V gene is TRBV11-2, the J gene TRBJ2-1, with TRBD2 identical over 7 bases. V lost 5 bases and J lost 4; bases outside the gene matches: 8. The CDR3 consists of 15 residues. Germline CDR1 and CDR2: SGHAT and FQNNGV. CDR3 region: CASSPSGVPYNEQFF. CDR3 nucleotides: TGTGCCAGCAGCCCGAGCGGGGTCCCGTACAATGAGCAGTTCTTC.

The chain is built from TRBV5-4 and TRBJ1-4; no reliable D call. In germline, CDR1 is SGHNT, CDR2 YYREEE (reference sequence). V lost 4 bases, J lost 0 bases, and 13 bases lay in between. This CDR3 contains 16 residues. The CDR3 region has the DNA TGTGCCAGCAGCCCCCTAGCGGGTACAACTAATGAAAAACTGTTTTTT. Its protein product is CASSPLAGTTNEKLFF.

The chain has TRBV7-2 and TRBJ2-2; unclear D gene. V was clipped by 2 bases and J by 6 bases, with 7 bases between them. The germline gives CDR1 SGHTA, CDR2 FQGNSA. The CDR3 sequence is 13 residues long. The CDR3 nucleotides read TGTGCCAGCAGCTTACAGCGTCCCGGGGAGCTGTTTTTT. Protein product: CASSLQRPGELFF.

This chain links TRBV4-1 with TRBJ2-3; TRBD2 aligns across 8 bases. Germline CDR1 is MGHRA and CDR2 is YSYEKL. J gave up 5 bases and V 0 bases, and 10 bases lay outside the gene matches. There are 17 residues in the CDR3. The CDR3 DNA reads TGCGCCAGCAGCCAAGATCCCCGGGGGGGCCTTGAAGATACGCAGTATTTT. This encodes CASSQDPRGGLEDTQYF.

The rearrangement links TRBV27 to TRBJ1-6; TRBD1 matches at 9 bases. The germline V gene has CDR1 MNHEY and CDR2 SMNVEV (reference sequence). The CDR3 length is 13 residues. With 10 bases clipped from V and 7 bases from J, the junction kept 5 bases outside the gene matches. CDR3: CATRQGENSPLHF. The CDR3 coding sequence is TGTGCCACACGACAGGGGGAAAATTCACCCCTCCACTTT.

The chain employs TRBV6-1 and TRBJ1-5, with 7 bases aligning to TRBD1. The CDR3 spans 13 residues. V trimming: 7 bases; J trimming: 5 bases; junction bases outside the gene matches: 5. CDR1 and CDR2 from the germline V gene are MNHNS and SASEGT. CDR3 coding DNA: TGTGCCAGCACCGGGGACAGTTATCAGCCCCAGCATTTT. This gives the protein CASTGDSYQPQHF.

The chain carries TRBV5-1 and TRBJ2-2; tentative D call: TRBD2 (6 bases). Germline lookup yields CDR1 SGHRS and CDR2 YFSETQ. The CDR3 length is 16 residues. Between the trimmed V and J ends, which lost 4 bases and 2 bases, there was a span of 15 bases. The DNA for the CDR3 is TGCGCCAGCAGCGCCCTTCGGGGGTCCAACACCGGGGAGCTGTTTTTT. Translation: CASSALRGSNTGELFF.

This clone was picked up one time. The chain carries TRBV13 and TRBJ2-7; 9 bases match TRBD1. The CDR3 covers 15 residues. Germline V CDR1 and CDR2: PRHDT, FYEKMQ (reference sequence). The J segment lost 7 bases and the V segment lost 4 bases, leaving 11 bases of the junction unmatched. The CDR3 region has the DNA TGTGCCAGCAGCTCCCGACAGGGGGTCGGAAGGGAGCAGTACTTC. Residues: CASSSRQGVGREQYF.

This chain joins TRBV5-5 and TRBJ1-6; D may be TRBD1 (5 bases). V lost 4 bases and J lost 7, with 15 bases in between. This CDR3 region has 15 residues. In germline, CDR1 is SGHKS, CDR2 YYEKEE (reference sequence). CDR3 bases: TGTGCCAGCAGCCCCACCAGGGTTGGCAATTCACCCCTCCACTTT. Translation gives CASSPTRVGNSPLHF. The variable domain in full, completed from reference TRBV5-5 and TRBJ1-6, reads DAGVTQSPTHLIKTRGQQVTLRCSPISGHKSVSWYQQVLGQGPQFIFQYYEKEERGRGNFPDRFSARQFPNYSSELNVNALLLGDSALYLCASSPTRVGNSPLHFGNGTRLTVT.

The chain joins TRBV29-1 to TRBJ1-2; 8 nucleotides align to TRBD1. The CDR3 totals 15 residues. Per the germline V gene, CDR1 is SQVTM and CDR2 is ANQGSEA. V shed 4 bases and J 2 bases; nucleotides not matched to a gene: 9. CDR3 bases: TGCAGCGTTGGCCCGGGCCAGGGGGCAAACTATGGCTACACCTTC. Its protein product is CSVGPGQGANYGYTF. The whole variable domain, filled in from reference TRBV29-1 and TRBJ1-2, reads SAVISQKPSRDICQRGTSLTIQCQVDSQVTMMFWYRQQPGQSLTLIATANQGSEATYESGFVIDKFPISRPNLTFSTLTVSNMSPEDSSIYLCSVGPGQGANYGYTFGSGTRLTVV.

This chain uses TRBV19 with TRBJ1-5; the match to TRBD1 covers 11 bases. The CDR3 spans 15 residues. Germline CDR1 LNHDA, CDR2 SQIVND (reference sequence). J lost 5 bases, V lost 6 bases, and 6 bases had no gene match. The CDR3 protein is CASSKGQGAYQPQHF. CDR3 nucleotide sequence: TGTGCCAGTAGCAAAGGACAGGGGGCGTATCAGCCCCAGCATTTT. The complete variable domain, with remaining parts taken from reference TRBV19 and TRBJ1-5, reads DGGITQSPKYLFRKEGQNVTLSCEQNLNHDAMYWYRQDPGQGLRLIYYSQIVNDFQKGDIAEGYSVSREKKESFPLTVTSAQKNPTAFYLCASSKGQGAYQPQHFGDGTRLSIL.

V is TRBV27 and J is TRBJ2-2; 9 bases are shared with TRBD2. This CDR3 comprises 19 residues. Losses at the gene ends were 3 bases for V and 0 bases for J; bases not matched to a gene: 11. Germline V gene lookup returns CDR1 MNHEY and CDR2 SMNVEV (reference sequence). CDR3 in amino acids: CASSFLAGGPWANTGELFF. The CDR3 DNA sequence: TGTGCCAGCAGTTTTCTCGCGGGGGGGCCATGGGCGAACACCGGGGAGCTGTTTTTT.

The chain links TRBV5-5 to TRBJ2-5; D gene unclear. CDR1 and CDR2 from the germline V gene are SGHKS and YYEKEE (reference sequence). CDR3 length: 14 residues. The V end lost 4 bases, the J end lost 1 base, and 11 bases lay between the germline ends. The CDR3 DNA reads as TGTGCCAGCAGCCCCCTTGGCACCCAAGAGACCCAGTACTTC. Translated: CASSPLGTQETQYF. The entire variable domain, with the rest obtained from reference TRBV5-5 and TRBJ2-5, is as follows: DAGVTQSPTHLIKTRGQQVTLRCSPISGHKSVSWYQQVLGQGPQFIFQYYEKEERGRGNFPDRFSARQFPNYSSELNVNALLLGDSALYLCASSPLGTQETQYFGPGTRLLVL.